The clone carrying this T cell receptor (beta chain) was counted only a few times. Its specificity is unknown. From the RT-PCR reads, TCRdb called clonotypes with MiXCR, one entry per CDR3 protein. The profile covers approximately 520,000 distinct CDR3 sequences, with approximately 24% appearing a single time and 1.9% taken by the ten largest. The germline V gene has CDR1 MNHEY and CDR2 SVGEGT. The CDR3 is made up of 12 amino acids. Losses at the gene ends were 11 bases for V and 4 bases for J; bases not matched to a gene: 7. The data were obtained in a study of response to subunit inactivated influenza vaccine. Overall study findings and caveats: The authors proposed limited new T cell recruitment per seasonal influenza vaccination.

The clonotype comes from a middle-aged man who received an inactivated influenza vaccine. The V and J genes are TRBV6-2 or TRBV6-3 and TRBJ2-7, with 8 bases identical to TRBD1. Sample: CD4+ T cells sorted from PBMCs, taken more than 4 days after vaccination. The CDR3: CAGGQGSYEQYF. The CDR3 DNA sequence: TGTGCCGGCGGACAGGGTTCTTACGAGCAGTACTTC.